The rows below give T cell receptor beta chains drawn from one sample of a study of human T cells and chemical hapten exposure. TCRdb analysed the RACE reads with MiXCR anew, one entry per CDR3 protein. The table records about 120,000 distinct CDR3 sequences, around 11% of them present only once. Here the sequenced sample was whole blood, taken in connection with sensitization to the hapten diphenylcyclopropenone (DPC). The source of these receptors is a woman aged 45-59 years with alopecia areata. Some clones in this sample may be carry-over from other donors' samples. Both conserved end residues are part of each CDR3. Fields, in order: V gene, CDR3 length, D gene, clone size, J gene, CDR3 protein, CDR3 DNA. The D gene is left open where the match is weak. A clone size is listed for some rows: how often the clone was seen (once, few, many), or a class if it is expanded.

>TRBV20-1|11|.|.|TRBJ2-3
CSAKRLDTRYF
TGCAGTGCTAAGAGACTTGATACGCGGTATTTT
>TRBV9|12|.|many|TRBJ2-7
CASGNRVDEQYF
TGTGCCAGCGGAAACAGGGTTGACGAGCAGTACTTC
>TRBV6-2/TRBV6-3|14|.|.|TRBJ1-5
CASSTGKRDQPQHF
TGTGCCAGCTCAACAGGGAAGAGGGATCAGCCCCAGCATTTT
>TRBV15|11|.|few|TRBJ2-1
CATSTRNEQFF
TGTGCCACCAGCACTAGGAATGAGCAGTTCTTC
>TRBV28|14|TRBD2|.|TRBJ2-1
CASSLRGVGNEQFF
TGTGCCAGCAGTTTACGGGGGGTTGGCAATGAGCAGTTCTTC
>TRBV4-3|18|.|many|TRBJ1-3
CASSMISEGEYSGNTIYF
TGCGCCAGCAGCATGATATCAGAGGGAGAATACTCTGGAAACACCATATATTTT
>TRBV4-3|15|.|many|TRBJ2-7
CASSLGQGGNYEQYF
TGCGCCAGCAGCCTCGGCCAGGGGGGAAACTACGAGCAGTACTTC
>TRBV29-1|19|TRBD2|.|TRBJ2-1
CSVELQGLAGAQPYNEQFF
TGCAGCGTTGAACTTCAGGGACTAGCGGGAGCCCAACCCTACAATGAGCAGTTCTTC
>TRBV7-9|15|TRBD1|few|TRBJ1-1
CASSLQGQGISEAFF
TGTGCCAGCAGCTTACAGGGACAGGGGATCTCTGAAGCTTTCTTT
>TRBV29-1|13|.|many|TRBJ2-5
CSVERGRGETQYF
TGCAGCGTTGAGCGTGGAAGAGGGGAGACCCAGTACTTC
>TRBV20-1|16|.|few|TRBJ1-4
CSARDPRAATNEKLFF
TGCAGTGCTAGAGATCCCCGGGCTGCAACTAATGAAAAACTGTTTTTT
>TRBV28|15|TRBD1|many|TRBJ2-7
CASSLGGQGAREQYF
TGTGCCAGCAGTTTAGGGGGACAGGGGGCGAGGGAGCAGTACTTC
>TRBV29-1|14|.|.|TRBJ1-5
CSVKESNSNQPQHF
TGCAGCGTTAAAGAGAGCAATAGCAATCAGCCCCAGCATTTT
>TRBV5-1|17|.|many|TRBJ1-4
CASSPAAWNLEGEKLFF
TGCGCCAGCAGCCCTGCGGCCTGGAACCTGGAGGGTGAAAAACTGTTTTTT
>TRBV20-1|12|.|many|TRBJ1-2
CSASTGNYGYTF
TGCAGTGCTAGCACGGGGAACTATGGCTACACCTTC
>TRBV28|14|.|many|TRBJ2-3
CASTQGGFTDTQYF
TGTGCCAGCACTCAGGGGGGGTTCACAGATACGCAGTATTTT
>TRBV29-1|11|.|.|TRBJ2-7
CSAQATSEQYF
TGCAGCGCCCAGGCCACCTCCGAGCAGTACTTC
>TRBV18|12|.|few|TRBJ2-7
CASSWADYEQYF
TGTGCCAGCTCATGGGCCGACTACGAGCAGTACTTC
>TRBV5-5|15|TRBD1|few|TRBJ1-2
CASSFQPRDSGGYTF
TGTGCCAGCAGCTTCCAGCCGCGGGACAGTGGCGGCTACACCTTC
>TRBV5-1|16|.|few|TRBJ1-1
CASSLTGASMNTEAFF
TGCGCCAGCAGCTTAACCGGGGCCTCAATGAACACTGAAGCTTTCTTT
>TRBV6-6|18|TRBD2|.|TRBJ2-3
CASKASGGAQNLSDTQYF
TGTGCCAGCAAGGCTAGCGGGGGGGCGCAGAATCTCTCAGATACGCAGTATTTT
>TRBV7-8|16|.|many|TRBJ2-6
CASSWTIGSGANVLTF
TGTGCCAGCAGCTGGACGATAGGCTCTGGGGCCAACGTCCTGACTTTC
>TRBV20-1|16|.|.|TRBJ2-1
CSARVLGASSYNEQFF
TGCAGTGCTAGAGTCTTGGGGGCTAGCTCCTACAATGAGCAGTTCTTC
>TRBV7-2|16|TRBD2|.|TRBJ2-3
CASSLNGGAAIYTQYF
TGTGCCAGCAGCTTAAACGGGGGGGCCGCCATATATACGCAGTATTTT
>TRBV27|15|TRBD1|many|TRBJ2-4
CASSPGTGGGVDQYF
TGTGCCAGCAGTCCCGGGACAGGGGGGGGAGTGGATCAGTACTTC
>TRBV29-1|15|.|few|TRBJ1-1
CSVEDLQGKNTEAFF
TGCAGCGTTGAAGATCTTCAGGGTAAAAACACTGAAGCTTTCTTT
>TRBV29-1|12|.|many|TRBJ1-1
CSVEDGWNEAFF
TGCAGCGTTGAAGACGGATGGAATGAAGCTTTCTTT